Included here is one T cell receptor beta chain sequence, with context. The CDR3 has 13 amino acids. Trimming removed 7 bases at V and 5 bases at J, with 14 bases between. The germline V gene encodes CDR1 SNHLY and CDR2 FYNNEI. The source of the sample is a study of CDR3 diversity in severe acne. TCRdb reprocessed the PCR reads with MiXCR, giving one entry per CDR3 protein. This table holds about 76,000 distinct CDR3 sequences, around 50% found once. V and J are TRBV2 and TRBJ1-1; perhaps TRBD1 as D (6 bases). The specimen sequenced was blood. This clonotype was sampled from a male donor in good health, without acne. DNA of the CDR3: TGTGCCAGCACTCAGGGGATGATGACTGAAGCTTTCTTT. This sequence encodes CASTQGMMTEAFF.